This TCR beta chain was retrieved from a study of blood T cell repertoires in COVID-19. This CDR3 comprises 17 residues. The ends lost 1 base at V and 2 bases at J; junction bases unmatched: 8. CDR1 LGHNA and CDR2 YNFKEQ come from the germline V gene. Seattle patients were enrolled while actively infected and followed longitudinally. Profiled with immunoSEQ multiplex PCR; TCRdb holds only in-frame clones, not every one. The sample lists some 350,000 clones; about nine tenths were seen once. The chain is built from TRBV4-2 and TRBJ1-5; 7 bases are shared with TRBD1. The TCR comes from a woman aged 70-85 years with COVID-19, enrolled during active disease. The material sequenced was peripheral blood. This CDR3 is CASSQGDRDGRNQPQHF. The DNA of the CDR3 is TGTGCCAGCAGCCAAGGAGACAGGGACGGGCGCAATCAGCCCCAGCATTTT.